Below are 17 T cell receptor beta chains sequenced from a single sample in a study of blood T cell repertoires in COVID-19. The protocol was immunoSEQ multiplex PCR, while the TCRdb copy is restricted to in-frame clones and leaves out a portion. The sample lists 150,000 to 190,000 clones; 75% to 90% were seen once. The sample comprised peripheral blood. These receptors were taken from a woman between 35 and 50 years old with acute or convalescent COVID-19.

The chain links TRBV2 to TRBJ1-2; D perhaps matches TRBD1 (5 bases). The CDR3 has 13 amino acids. Looked up from germline, CDR1 is SNHLY and CDR2 is FYNNEI. Trimming shortened V by 2 bases and J by 8 bases, and 12 bases separated the two germline ends. CDR3 amino acids: CASSEKQVSGYTF. In nucleotides, the CDR3 is TGTGCCAGCAGTGAAAAACAGGTCTCCGGCTACACCTTC.

The gene calls are TRBV7-8 and TRBJ2-2, with 8 bases matching TRBD2. V was clipped by 5 bases and J by 7 bases; unmatched bases: 9. This CDR3 spans 15 amino acids. The V gene's germline CDR1 is SGHVS and CDR2 FQNEAQ. This CDR3 is CASSHREGVGGELFF. CDR3 coding DNA: TGTGCCAGCAGCCACCGGGAGGGGGTGGGCGGGGAGCTGTTTTTT.

This sequence joins TRBV5-1 and TRBJ1-1; D unresolved. The V gene lost 4 bases and the J gene lost 1 base, with 17 bases spanning the gap. CDR3 size: 16 residues. The V gene's germline CDR1 is SGHRS and CDR2 YFSETQ. The CDR3 sequence is CASSPGVGWGNTEAFF. In nucleotides, the CDR3 is TGCGCCAGCAGCCCCGGGGTAGGGTGGGGGAACACTGAAGCTTTCTTT.

CDR3 nucleotide sequence: TGTGCCAGCAGTCGACAGGGGAGCTCCTACAATGAGCAGTTCTTC. It is translated as CASSRQGSSYNEQFF. V is TRBV2 and J is TRBJ2-1; 8 bases are a match to TRBD1. This CDR3 comprises 15 residues. Per germline, CDR1 SNHLY and CDR2 FYNNEI. V was clipped by 5 bases and J by 0 bases; unmatched bases: 3.

This clone was detected once. The CDR3 coding sequence is TGTGCCACCAGCGGGGGACAGGGTTGGGTTTCCAACGAGCAGTACTTC. It specifies CATSGGQGWVSNEQYF. V gene TRBV15 combines with J gene TRBJ2-7, with TRBD1 matching 9 bases. The germline V gene encodes CDR1 LNHNV and CDR2 YYDKDF (reference sequence). Unmatched junction bases numbered 13, after V lost 5 bases and J lost 5 bases. The CDR3 is made up of 16 amino acids.

This chain uses TRBV18 with TRBJ2-3; 10 bases line up with TRBD2. J gave up 0 bases and V 4 bases, and 1 base lay outside the gene matches. This CDR3 is built from 15 residues. The germline gives CDR1 KGHSH, CDR2 LQKENI. CDR3: CASSQLAGSTDTQYF. The CDR3 DNA reads as TGTGCCAGCTCACAACTAGCGGGGAGCACAGATACGCAGTATTTT.

The chain couples TRBV5-6 to TRBJ2-2; 7 nucleotides agree with TRBD1. J lost 5 bases, V lost 2 bases, and 9 bases had no gene match. The germline V gene encodes CDR1 SGHDT and CDR2 YYEEEE. The CDR3 sequence is 16 residues long. Written as DNA, the CDR3 is TGTGCCAGCAGCTTTTTTGGGACAGATAATACCGGGGAGCTGTTTTTT. Translated, it gives CASSFFGTDNTGELFF.

J is TRBJ2-2 and V is TRBV5-4, with 9 bases aligning to TRBD2. This CDR3 is built from 16 residues. After removal of 3 bases from V and 0 bases from J, the junction contained 3 bases not matched to a gene. Germline V lookup: CDR1 SGHNT, CDR2 YYREEE (reference sequence). The CDR3 reads CASSSRLAANTGELFF. The CDR3 DNA sequence: TGTGCCAGCAGCTCCCGACTAGCGGCGAACACCGGGGAGCTGTTTTTT.

This chain joins TRBV28 and TRBJ1-4, with 9 nucleotides matching TRBD1. This CDR3 comprises 15 residues. After removal of 0 bases from V and 6 bases from J, the junction contained 2 bases not matched to a gene. CDR1 and CDR2 from the germline V gene are MDHEN and SYDVKM. The CDR3 nucleotides read TGTGCCAGCAGTTTATGGACAGGGGGAGATGAAAAACTGTTTTTT. This gives the protein CASSLWTGGDEKLFF.

This clone was counted only a few times. This chain joins TRBV4-1 and TRBJ1-5, with TRBD1 matching over 9 bases. This CDR3 is 19 amino acids long. Per the germline V gene, CDR1 is MGHRA and CDR2 is YSYEKL. V dropped 4 bases and J dropped 0; count of bases not matched to a gene: 13. CDR3 nucleotides: TGCGCCAGCAGCCCAATACCGGGACAGGGACATTATAGCAATCAGCCCCAGCATTTT. Protein sequence: CASSPIPGQGHYSNQPQHF.

The chain has TRBV24-1 and TRBJ2-5; TRBD2 matches 15 bases. Germline CDR1 is KGHDR and CDR2 is SFDVKD. The CDR3 has 16 amino acids. The V segment lost 5 bases and the J segment 3 bases; nucleotides outside the gene matches: 3. The CDR3 spells CATSAGLAGGEETQYF. Written as DNA, the CDR3 is TGTGCCACCAGTGCGGGACTAGCGGGAGGAGAAGAGACCCAGTACTTC.

This rearrangement joins TRBV7-8 to TRBJ2-3, with 13 bases fitting TRBD2. The germline V gene has CDR1 SGHVS and CDR2 FQNEAQ. Trimming took 3 bases from V and 6 from J; bases not matched to a gene: 12. CDR3 size: 18 residues. CDR3 sequence: CASSLAKGLAGVADTQYF. The CDR3, as DNA: TGTGCCAGCAGCTTGGCTAAAGGACTAGCGGGAGTTGCGGATACGCAGTATTTT.

V gene TRBV2 combines with J gene TRBJ2-1, with 10 bases matching TRBD2. The V segment lost 7 bases and the J segment 1 base; nucleotides outside the gene matches: 16. Per the germline V gene, CDR1 is SNHLY and CDR2 is FYNNEI. The CDR3 consists of 19 residues. CDR3: CASTRAGGGRGSSYNEQFF. The CDR3 coding sequence is TGTGCCAGCACTAGAGCGGGGGGGGGCCGAGGTTCGTCCTACAATGAGCAGTTCTTC.

CDR3 amino acids: CASSYDRTGGPYNSPLHF. DNA for the CDR3: TGTGCCAGCAGCTACGACAGGACAGGGGGCCCCTATAATTCACCCCTCCACTTT. The V gene is TRBV7-2, the J gene TRBJ1-6; 11 nucleotides match TRBD1. Germline loops: CDR1 SGHTA, CDR2 FQGNSA. The J segment lost 2 bases and the V segment lost 4 bases, leaving 7 bases of the junction unmatched. The CDR3 consists of 18 residues.

V and J are TRBV10-2 and TRBJ1-5, with D maybe TRBD1 (5 bases). CDR1 and CDR2 from the germline V gene are WSHSY and SAAADI. Trimming took 8 bases from V and 5 from J, leaving 13 bases between them. This CDR3 has 13 residues. The CDR3 protein is CASCSGVDQPQHF. The CDR3 DNA reads as TGCGCCAGCTGTTCGGGGGTCGATCAGCCCCAGCATTTT.

The chain joins TRBV15 to TRBJ2-7; D possibly corresponds to TRBD1 (7 bases). CDR3 length: 15 amino acids. Germline CDR1 is LNHNV and CDR2 is YYDKDF (reference sequence). The germline V and J ends were trimmed by 9 bases and 0 bases, with 18 bases remaining between them. The CDR3 is CATEPGDSHSYEQYF. The CDR3 DNA reads TGTGCCACAGAACCGGGGGACAGTCACTCCTACGAGCAGTACTTC.

This chain links TRBV24-1 with TRBJ1-6; D is ambiguous. There are 14 residues in the CDR3. Germline lookup yields CDR1 KGHDR and CDR2 SFDVKD. Trimming took 4 bases from V and 2 from J, leaving 5 bases between them. The CDR3 loop is CATSDGTYNSPLHF. CDR3 coding DNA: TGTGCCACCAGTGACGGGACCTATAATTCACCCCTCCACTTT.